Below, 6 T cell receptor beta chains from the same sample are listed, as sequenced in a study of blood T cell repertoires in COVID-19. Using immunoSEQ multiplex PCR, the repertoire was profiled, and TCRdb retains in-frame clones only, with some absent. The sample yields around 300,000 clones, over 75% seen once. Specimen: PBMCs or T cells enriched from blood (not recorded which). The receptors were sampled from a woman aged 25-40 years who had recovered from COVID-19.

This chain uses TRBV19 with TRBJ1-2; no reliable D call. The germline V and J ends were trimmed by 7 bases and 2 bases, with 17 bases remaining between them. Germline V gene sequence: CDR1 LNHDA, CDR2 SQIVND (reference sequence). There are 15 residues in the CDR3. CDR3 bases: TGTGCCAGTAATGCGGACTTCCTGTTAAACTATGGCTACACCTTC. Translating gives CASNADFLLNYGYTF.

This clone was seen a single time. V usage is TRBV28 and J usage is TRBJ1-6, with 7 bases fitting TRBD1. V dropped 8 bases and J dropped 8; count of bases not matched to a gene: 6. The V gene's germline CDR1 is MDHEN and CDR2 SYDVKM. The CDR3 runs to 13 residues. This chain's CDR3 is CASQGERDSPLHF. CDR3 nucleotides: TGTGCCAGCCAGGGGGAGCGGGATTCACCCCTCCACTTT. The entire variable domain, with the rest obtained from reference TRBV28 and TRBJ1-6, is as follows: DVKVTQSSRYLVKRTGEKVFLECVQDMDHENMFWYRQDPGLGLRLIYFSYDVKMKEKGDIPEGYSVSREKKERFSLILESASTNQTSMYLCASQGERDSPLHFGNGTRLTVT.

The rearrangement uses TRBV7-3 and TRBJ2-3; D is perhaps TRBD2 (6 bases). CDR3 length equals 15 residues. Germline CDR1 SGHTA, CDR2 FQGTGA. V was clipped by 0 bases and J by 0 bases, with 7 bases between them. Written as DNA, the CDR3 is TGTGCCAGCAGCTTAACCGGGGGTAGCACAGATACGCAGTATTTT. Translated, it gives CASSLTGGSTDTQYF.

This rearrangement joins TRBV7-6 to TRBJ1-2; weak D call: TRBD1 (5 bases). CDR3 length equals 14 residues. Germline assignment: CDR1 SGHVS and CDR2 FNYEAQ. The ends were cut back, 2 bases at V and 2 bases at J, with 9 bases in the middle. The CDR3 coding sequence is TGTGCCAGCAGCTTATACGGGGGGAACTATGGCTACACCTTC. Translated: CASSLYGGNYGYTF.

J is TRBJ2-1 and V is TRBV28, with 10 positions matching TRBD1. Germline CDR1 MDHEN, CDR2 SYDVKM. The CDR3 is 15 amino acids. V dropped 5 bases and J dropped 8; count of bases not matched to a gene: 9. CDR3 coding DNA: TGTGCCAGCAGTCCTCCGGGACAGGGGAACGATGAGCAGTTCTTC. Translating it yields CASSPPGQGNDEQFF. The variable domain in full, with the rest retrieved from reference TRBV28 and TRBJ2-1, is DVKVTQSSRYLVKRTGEKVFLECVQDMDHENMFWYRQDPGLGLRLIYFSYDVKMKEKGDIPEGYSVSREKKERFSLILESASTNQTSMYLCASSPPGQGNDEQFFGPGTRLTVL.

This chain links TRBV28 with TRBJ1-5; no definite D call. The germline V and J ends were trimmed by 7 bases and 0 bases, with 13 bases remaining between them. The CDR3 covers 15 residues. The germline CDR1 and CDR2 sequences are MDHEN and SYDVKM. The CDR3 spells CASNYRVPSNQPQHF. In nucleotides, the CDR3 is TGTGCCAGCAACTACCGAGTACCTAGCAATCAGCCCCAGCATTTT. Full variable domain (remainder filled in from reference TRBV28 and TRBJ1-5): DVKVTQSSRYLVKRTGEKVFLECVQDMDHENMFWYRQDPGLGLRLIYFSYDVKMKEKGDIPEGYSVSREKKERFSLILESASTNQTSMYLCASNYRVPSNQPQHFGDGTRLSIL.